The next 32 T cell receptor beta chains were all read from a single sample in a study of T cells in Graves' hyperthyroidism and ophthalmopathy. TCR beta CDR3 sequences were amplified from RNA transcripts. A set of HTBI primers served as the primers for a first-round RT-PCR of the TCR CDR3. Using its own MiXCR run on the multiplex PCR reads, TCRdb lists one record per CDR3 protein. The sample consists of fewer than 400,000 distinct CDR3 sequences, around a sixth of them appearing once. Sequencing was done on a sample of blood. Receptors originate from a man aged 30 to 39 with Graves' hyperthyroidism.

This clonotype was seen many times. The chain uses TRBV18 and TRBJ2-1; 10 positions match TRBD2. This CDR3 region has 18 residues. Germline V gene sequence: CDR1 KGHSH, CDR2 LQKENI. Trimming removed 3 bases from V and 0 bases from J; junction bases left unmatched: 8. CDR3 DNA sequence: TGTGCCAGCTCACCCCTTCTCACTAGCGGGACCTCCTACAATGAGCAGTTCTTC. It translates to CASSPLLTSGTSYNEQFF.

This clonotype was detected only a few times. The J gene is TRBJ1-5, the V gene TRBV7-8; no clear D. The CDR3 runs to 16 residues. Trimming removed 2 bases from V and 6 bases from J, with 17 bases in between. The germline gives CDR1 SGHVS, CDR2 FQNEAQ. CDR3 loop: CASSLFRPLAAQPQHF. The DNA of the CDR3 is TGTGCCAGCAGCTTATTTCGACCCCTAGCGGCTCAGCCCCAGCATTTT. The entire variable domain, with the rest obtained from reference TRBV7-8 and TRBJ1-5, is as follows: GAGVSQSPRYKVAKRGQDVALRCDPISGHVSLFWYQQALGQGPEFLTYFQNEAQLDKSGLPSDRFFAERPEGSVSTLKIQRTQQEDSAVYLCASSLFRPLAAQPQHFGDGTRLSIL.

Ten or more counts support this clonotype. The V call is TRBV12-3 or TRBV12-4, the J call TRBJ1-1; 7 bases agree with TRBD1. This CDR3 contains 14 residues. Trimming took 5 bases from V and 5 from J; bases not matched to a gene: 8. In nucleotides, the CDR3 is TGTGCCAGCAGTCGACAGGGATTCAGTACTGAAGCTTTCTTT. It specifies CASSRQGFSTEAFF.

This clonotype came up a few times. The chain combines TRBV11-3 with TRBJ2-1; possibly TRBD1 or TRBD2 for D (7 bases each). Trimming shortened V by 3 bases and J by 8 bases, and 14 bases separated the two germline ends. Germline lookup yields CDR1 SGHNT and CDR2 YENEEA. The CDR3 has 14 amino acids. The CDR3 here is CASSFRGRAYEQFF. In nucleotides, the CDR3 is TGTGCCAGCAGCTTCAGGGGGAGGGCCTATGAGCAGTTCTTC. Full variable domain (missing parts from reference TRBV11-3 and TRBJ2-1): EAGVVQSPRYKIIEKKQPVAFWCNPISGHNTLYWYLQNLGQGPELLIRYENEEAVDDSQLPKDRFSAERLKGVDSTLKIQPAELGDSAVYLCASSFRGRAYEQFFGPGTRLTVL.

The chain combines TRBV19 with TRBJ1-1; D gene uncertain. The CDR3 consists of 13 residues. Between the trimmed V and J ends, which lost 5 bases and 1 base, there was a span of 8 bases. Germline CDR1 reads LNHDA; CDR2 reads SQIVND (reference sequence). DNA of the CDR3: TGTGCCAGTAGTGGTCAGACGAACACTGAAGCTTTCTTT. This gives the protein CASSGQTNTEAFF.

This clonotype was counted ten times or more. The rearrangement uses TRBV5-1 and TRBJ2-1, with D unresolved. V was clipped by 0 bases and J by 7 bases, with 17 bases between them. This CDR3 has 16 residues. Germline assignment: CDR1 SGHRS and CDR2 YFSETQ. The CDR3: CASSLASHLVGNEQFF. The CDR3 bases are TGCGCCAGCAGCTTGGCCTCGCATCTCGTGGGTAATGAGCAGTTCTTC.

The chain joins TRBV13 to TRBJ2-7; D unclear. CDR1 is PRHDT and CDR2 is FYEKMQ in the germline V gene (reference sequence). The CDR3 loop spans 18 amino acids. V was trimmed by 3 bases and J by 0 bases, leaving 21 bases between them. The CDR3 DNA sequence: TGTGCCAGCAGCTTCAATAGCCCCCCGAGGCGGTGCTCCTACGAGCAGTACTTC. It encodes CASSFNSPPRRCSYEQYF.

This clonotype was detected ten times or more. The chain employs TRBV12-3 or TRBV12-4 and TRBJ1-1; 8 nucleotides agree with TRBD1. The ends lost 6 bases at V and 3 bases at J; junction bases unmatched: 12. CDR3 length equals 16 residues. CDR3: CASRPHRGGMYTEAFF. DNA for the CDR3: TGTGCCAGCAGGCCCCACAGGGGGGGGATGTACACTGAAGCTTTCTTT.

A few counts support this clonotype. This chain connects TRBV27 to TRBJ2-6; D is ambiguous. CDR3 length: 15 amino acids. Germline values: CDR1 MNHEY, CDR2 SMNVEV (reference sequence). V was trimmed by 7 bases and J by 0 bases, leaving 10 bases between them. The chain's CDR3 is CASKPTVSGANVLTF. The CDR3 DNA follows: TGTGCCAGCAAGCCTACGGTCTCTGGGGCCAACGTCCTGACTTTC.

This clonotype was seen a few times. Its ends do not fully match the called genes, so a read error is possible. The V and J genes are TRBV28 and TRBJ1-2; the match to TRBD1 covers 7 bases. CDR3 length: 17 amino acids. The germline V gene encodes CDR1 MDHEN and CDR2 SYDVKM. The DNA of the CDR3 is TGTGCCAGCAGTTCAATAGCACAGGGGATTTCTAACTATGGCCACACCTTC. Translation: CASSSIAQGISNYGHTF.

This clonotype was counted ten times or more. The V gene is TRBV12-3 or TRBV12-4, the J gene TRBJ2-7, with D hard to call. This CDR3 spans 11 amino acids. Trimming pared 3 bases from V and 6 bases from J, leaving 6 bases between. DNA for the CDR3: TGTGCCAGCAGTTTTGCTGCCGAGCAGTACTTC. It encodes CASSFAAEQYF.

The chain employs TRBV20-1 and TRBJ2-7, with D tentatively TRBD1 or TRBD2 (5 bases each). V shed 4 bases and J shed 4 bases, with 20 bases lying between them. CDR1 and CDR2 from the germline V gene are DFQATT and SNEGSKA (reference sequence). CDR3 length: 15 amino acids. In DNA form, the CDR3 reads TGCAGTGCTAAAAATCCGGGACGGGCTGATTACGAGCAGTACTTC. Amino acids: CSAKNPGRADYEQYF.

This clonotype was recorded at least ten times. The chain combines TRBV12-3 or TRBV12-4 with TRBJ2-5, with TRBD2 as a possible D gene (6 bases). Trimming took off 5 bases at V and 3 bases at J, with 22 bases between the two ends. This CDR3 has 17 residues. CDR3 nucleotide sequence: TGTGCCAGCAGTCTGGGGAAGGGACTTCCTGGGGAAGAGACCCAGTACTTC. Protein product: CASSLGKGLPGEETQYF.

This clonotype appeared many times. One end of the junction fails to match germline, which may point to a read error. CDR3 residues: CTSSLGSRSTDTQYF. The CDR3 DNA follows: TGTACCAGCAGCTTAGGAAGTAGGAGCACAGATACGCAGTATTTT. V and J are TRBV11-2 and TRBJ2-3; D call uncertain. The CDR3 covers 15 residues. CDR1 SGHAT and CDR2 FQNNGV come from the germline V gene.

Only a few counts were recorded for this clonotype. This chain joins TRBV5-1 and TRBJ2-5, with 7 bases aligning to TRBD2. Trimming took 4 bases from V and 0 from J; bases not matched to a gene: 12. The CDR3 has 17 amino acids. Germline V gene data show CDR1 as SGHRS and CDR2 as YFSETQ. For the CDR3, the DNA is TGCGCCAGCAGCCCTGGGACGGGGGGTTCCTACCAAGAGACCCAGTACTTC. Residues: CASSPGTGGSYQETQYF.

This clonotype occurred many times. The rearrangement joins TRBV6-5 to TRBJ2-3, with 8 bases matching TRBD2. Trimming took 4 bases from V and 1 from J; bases not matched to a gene: 10. Germline-derived CDR1 and CDR2 are MNHEY and SVGAGI. The CDR3 runs 17 residues. CDR3 DNA sequence: TGTGCCAGCAGTTCCAAACCTAGCGGGCCCCGCACAGATACGCAGTATTTT. It translates to CASSSKPSGPRTDTQYF.

A few counts support this clonotype. The chain recombines TRBV20-1 with TRBJ1-3; D ambiguous. The CDR3 extends over 13 amino acids. Trimming took off 0 bases at V and 6 bases at J, with 9 bases between the two ends. CDR1 DFQATT and CDR2 SNEGSKA come from the germline V gene (reference sequence). The CDR3 here is CSARDDVSNTIYF. CDR3 DNA: TGCAGTGCTAGAGATGACGTATCAAACACCATATATTTT.

Ten or more counts support this clonotype. The chain joins TRBV20-1 to TRBJ2-7, with D tentatively TRBD2 (7 bases). CDR1 and CDR2 (germline): DFQATT, SNEGSKA (reference sequence). The CDR3 consists of 14 residues. Trimming removed 5 bases at V and 7 bases at J, with 21 bases between. The CDR3 sequence is CSAAGGAREYEQYF. CDR3 nucleotide sequence: TGCAGTGCTGCTGGGGGGGCGCGGGAGTATGAGCAGTACTTC.

The table lists this clonotype with many counts. The chain couples TRBV6-5 to TRBJ2-7, with TRBD1 matching 8 bases. Germline CDR1 reads MNHEY; CDR2 reads SVGAGI. V lost 4 bases to trimming and J lost 6 bases; unmatched junction nucleotides: 11. This CDR3 has 15 amino acids. CDR3 sequence (DNA): TGTGCCAGCAGTTCGATTCCGGGACAGGTATCCGAGCAGTACTTC. It is translated as CASSSIPGQVSEQYF.

The chain couples TRBV7-3 to TRBJ1-6; D is unclear. From germline, CDR1 is SGHTA and CDR2 FQGTGA. This CDR3 is 15 amino acids long. The V and J ends lost 4 bases and 6 bases respectively, with 13 bases between them. For the CDR3, the DNA is TGTGCCAGCAGCTCCTCGGGCGGGCGTAATTCACCCCTCCACTTT. Protein product: CASSSSGGRNSPLHF.

This rearrangement joins TRBV7-9 to TRBJ2-1; 8 nucleotides align to TRBD2. The germline CDR1 and CDR2 sequences are SEHNR and FQNEAQ (reference sequence). J gave up 10 bases and V 4 bases, and 27 bases lay outside the gene matches. The CDR3 is made up of 20 amino acids. Here the CDR3 reads CASSSYYPGGNFGLAREQFF. The CDR3 DNA is TGTGCCAGCAGCTCCTACTACCCCGGGGGGAATTTCGGACTAGCCCGAGAGCAGTTCTTC.

This clonotype was observed many times. The chain carries TRBV2 and TRBJ2-4; 8 bases fit TRBD2. Losses at the gene ends were 6 bases for V and 0 bases for J; bases not matched to a gene: 4. This CDR3 is built from 15 residues. Germline CDR1 is SNHLY and CDR2 is FYNNEI. The CDR3 DNA is TGTGCCAGCAGACTAGCGGAACTAGCCAAAAACATTCAGTACTTC. It is translated as CASRLAELAKNIQYF.

The genes are TRBV5-4 and TRBJ2-3; possibly TRBD2 for D (6 bases). Germline V gene sequence: CDR1 SGHNT, CDR2 YYREEE (reference sequence). The CDR3 consists of 17 residues. V dropped 5 bases and J dropped 4 bases, with 23 bases sitting between them. The CDR3 spells CASSLTGSAVKSDTQYF. The CDR3 DNA reads as TGTGCCAGCAGTCTAACCGGGAGTGCGGTGAAGTCAGATACGCAGTATTTT.

This clonotype was detected many times. The germline gene is not matched at one end of the junction; a read error may be the cause. The chain employs TRBV12-3 or TRBV12-4 and TRBJ2-7; D is possibly TRBD2 (5 bases). The length of the CDR3 is 12 residues. This CDR3 is CASSLAYYEQYF. The CDR3 DNA is TGTGCCAGCAGCTTAGCGTACTACGAGCAGTACTTC.

In its sample, this clonotype was seen many times. V gene TRBV28 combines with J gene TRBJ1-1; TRBD1 matches 7 bases. The V gene's germline CDR1 is MDHEN and CDR2 SYDVKM. V dropped 5 bases and J dropped 6; count of bases not matched to a gene: 9. This CDR3 is built from 14 residues. The CDR3 loop is CASSTPTGRAEAFF. Written as DNA, the CDR3 is TGTGCCAGCAGTACCCCGACAGGGCGGGCTGAAGCTTTCTTT.

This clonotype was observed a few times. The chain has TRBV19 and TRBJ1-1, with a weak D call TRBD1 (5 bases). This CDR3 region has 14 residues. The germline V and J ends were trimmed by 3 bases and 4 bases, with 12 bases remaining between them. Germline V gene data show CDR1 as LNHDA and CDR2 as SQIVND (reference sequence). The CDR3: CASSIFGGGTEAFF. The CDR3 DNA sequence: TGTGCCAGTAGTATTTTTGGGGGGGGCACTGAAGCTTTCTTT.

This chain connects TRBV20-1 to TRBJ2-3, with 10 positions matching TRBD2. In germline, CDR1 is DFQATT, CDR2 SNEGSKA (reference sequence). The CDR3 covers 16 residues. V was clipped by 5 bases and J by 1 base; unmatched bases: 9. CDR3: CSAQILAGARTDTQYF. Written as DNA, the CDR3 is TGCAGTGCTCAAATCCTAGCGGGAGCCCGCACAGATACGCAGTATTTT.

This clonotype was observed at least ten times. The V call is TRBV5-1, the J call TRBJ1-5; 9 nucleotides align to TRBD1. The CDR3 has 15 residues. V trimming: 4 bases; J trimming: 7 bases; junction bases outside the gene matches: 9. Per the germline V gene, CDR1 is SGHRS and CDR2 is YFSETQ. The CDR3 spells CASSDHTGGGQPQHF. DNA of the CDR3: TGCGCCAGCAGCGATCACACAGGGGGCGGACAGCCCCAGCATTTT.

This clonotype has a count of ten or more. The V call is TRBV24-1, the J call TRBJ2-1; D gene ambiguous. The CDR3 has 15 amino acids. V was trimmed by 5 bases and J by 0 bases, leaving 10 bases between them. The germline V gene has CDR1 KGHDR and CDR2 SFDVKD. The CDR3 DNA sequence: TGTGCCACCAGTGGGGTCGTGAGCTCCTACAATGAGCAGTTCTTC. Translation gives CATSGVVSSYNEQFF.

This clonotype was seen only a few times. The chain has TRBV7-2 and TRBJ2-1; TRBD2 matches 7 bases. The CDR3 has 20 residues. CDR1 SGHTA and CDR2 FQGNSA come from the germline V gene. The V segment lost 2 bases and the J segment 2 bases; nucleotides outside the gene matches: 18. CDR3 DNA sequence: TGTGCCAGCAGCTTAACGCCGGAGAAAGCGGGATCAGCCCCCTACAATGAGCAGTTCTTC. Translating it yields CASSLTPEKAGSAPYNEQFF.

This clonotype was observed a few times. CDR3 coding DNA: TGTGCCAGCAGCCAGGGGTCGTCCTGGGGCTACACCTTC. Its translation: CASSQGSSWGYTF. This chain links TRBV3-1 with TRBJ1-2; D remains unclear. Germline CDR1 reads LGHDT; CDR2 reads YNNKEL (reference sequence). With 3 bases removed from V and 8 bases from J, the gap between germline ends came to 13 bases. This CDR3 is 13 amino acids long. Complete variable domain (other parts from reference TRBV3-1 and TRBJ1-2): DTAVSQTPKYLVTQMGNDKSIKCEQNLGHDTMYWYKQDSKKFLKIMFSYNNKELIINETVPNRFSPKSPDKAHLNLHINSLELGDSAVYFCASSQGSSWGYTFGSGTRLTVV.

This clonotype was seen many times. This rearrangement joins TRBV24-1 to TRBJ2-3; D could derive from TRBD1 or TRBD2 (5 bases each). V lost 2 bases and J 2 bases, leaving 7 bases between the germline ends. This CDR3 spans 14 amino acids. Germline V gene lookup returns CDR1 KGHDR and CDR2 SFDVKD. The DNA for the CDR3 is TGTGCCACCAGTGATTCGGGGACCACAGATACGCAGTATTTT. Translating it yields CATSDSGTTDTQYF.